The sequence of this T cell receptor beta chain was determined in a study of stem cell transplantation in POMP-related autoinflammatory disease. This CDR3 comprises 11 residues. Looked up from germline, CDR1 is SEHNR and CDR2 is FQNEAQ (reference sequence). With 5 bases removed from V and 5 bases from J, the gap between germline ends came to 6 bases. Data came from immunoSEQ multiplex PCR; TCRdb stores just in-frame clones and leaves some out. Here the sample spans approximately 65,000 clones, approximately 91% being singletons. This rearrangement joins TRBV7-9 to TRBJ2-5; D unresolved. This clonotype originated in a human patient with POMP-related autoinflammation and immune dysregulation (PRAID). Among the T cells, some may be from the graft donor. This specimen consisted of CD4+ T cells from PBMCs, obtained after stem cell transplantation. The CDR3 is CASSPFETQYF. CDR3 nucleotide sequence: TGTGCCAGCAGCCCCTTCGAGACCCAGTACTTC.